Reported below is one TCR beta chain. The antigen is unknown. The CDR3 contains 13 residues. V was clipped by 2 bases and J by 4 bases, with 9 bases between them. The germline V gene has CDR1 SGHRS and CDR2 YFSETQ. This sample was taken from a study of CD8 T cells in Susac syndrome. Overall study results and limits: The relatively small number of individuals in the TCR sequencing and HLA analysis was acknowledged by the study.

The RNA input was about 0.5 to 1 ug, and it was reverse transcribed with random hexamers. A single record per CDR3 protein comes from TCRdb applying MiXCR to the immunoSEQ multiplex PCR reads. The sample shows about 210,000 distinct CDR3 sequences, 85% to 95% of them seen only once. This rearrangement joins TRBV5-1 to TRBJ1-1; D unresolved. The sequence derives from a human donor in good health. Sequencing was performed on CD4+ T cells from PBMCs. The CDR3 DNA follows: TGCGCCAGCAGCTTAGAACCATCCACTGAAGCTTTCTTT. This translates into CASSLEPSTEAFF.